These 17 T cell receptor beta chains came from one sample sequenced in a study of blood T cells in healthy people across ages. Sample-barcoded 5' priming and a J-beta primer mix drove a second PCR of roughly 7 to 11 cycles. TCRdb redid the calling of the 5' RACE reads with MiXCR, one entry per CDR3 protein. The table has about 570,000 distinct CDR3 sequences, 27% seen once; the top ten hold less than 20%. The sample comprised blood. These receptors were taken from a woman in her 70s in good health.

This clonotype was recorded many times. V gene TRBV7-9 combines with J gene TRBJ1-6; no reliable D call. This CDR3 is built from 14 residues. V dropped 3 bases and J dropped 7 bases, with 10 bases sitting between them. Per germline, CDR1 SEHNR and CDR2 FQNEAQ (reference sequence). CDR3 bases: TGTGCCAGCAGCTTTCTCTCCCCGAATTCACCCCTCCACTTT. It translates to CASSFLSPNSPLHF.

The genes are TRBV29-1 and TRBJ1-4; 8 nucleotides line up with TRBD1. Losses at the gene ends were 7 bases for V and 0 bases for J; bases not matched to a gene: 4. CDR1 SQVTM and CDR2 ANQGSEA come from the germline V gene. CDR3 length equals 14 residues. CDR3 in DNA: TGCAGCGCCCTACAGGGGGCAACTAATGAAAAACTGTTTTTT. This codes for CSALQGATNEKLFF.

This chain links TRBV5-1 with TRBJ2-5; D uncertain. The J call could be wrong; TRBJ2-7 is a better fit for the DNA end. This CDR3 has 15 amino acids. The germline V gene has CDR1 SGHRS and CDR2 YFSETQ. The CDR3 sequence: CASSLVGDPSYEQYF. CDR3 coding DNA: TGCGCCAGCAGCTTGGTCGGAGACCCCTCCTACGAGCAGTACTTC.

The chain carries TRBV25-1 and TRBJ2-5; D unresolved. The CDR3 extends over 13 amino acids. The germline CDR1 and CDR2 sequences are MGHDK and SYGVNS. The V gene lost 4 bases and the J gene lost 4 bases, with 10 bases spanning the gap. The CDR3 region has the DNA TGTGCCAGCAGTGTTCCGGGCCCAGAGACCCAGTACTTC. As protein: CASSVPGPETQYF.

The gene calls are TRBV9 and TRBJ1-2, with 7 bases fitting TRBD1. The CDR3 contains 16 residues. Trimming cost V 4 bases and J 0 bases; bases outside gene matches: 9. CDR1 and CDR2 from the germline V gene are SGDLS and YYNGEE. The DNA of the CDR3 is TGTGCCAGCAGCCAGCGGGGGGACAGACCTAACTATGGCTACACCTTC. Translated, it gives CASSQRGDRPNYGYTF. Supplemented by reference TRBV9 and TRBJ1-2, the full variable domain reads DSGVTQTPKHLITATGQRVTLRCSPRSGDLSVYWYQQSLDQGLQFLIQYYNGEERAKGNILERFSAQQFPDLHSELNLSSLELGDSALYFCASSQRGDRPNYGYTFGSGTRLTVV.

This clonotype occurred a few times. The genes are TRBV20-1 and TRBJ1-2; TRBD1 matches 8 bases. V lost 3 bases and J lost 7; bases outside the gene matches: 10. The germline CDR1 and CDR2 sequences are DFQATT and SNEGSKA (reference sequence). This CDR3 region has 14 residues. The CDR3 region is CSASLPGQAIGYTF. CDR3 in DNA: TGCAGTGCTAGTTTACCGGGACAGGCTATTGGCTACACCTTC.

This clonotype was detected only a few times. This chain links TRBV5-1 with TRBJ2-5; TRBD2 matches at 10 bases. Judging by the DNA end, TRBJ2-1 fits better; the J call may be wrong. CDR3 size: 14 residues. Germline lookup yields CDR1 SGHRS and CDR2 YFSETQ. DNA of the CDR3: TGCGCCAGCAGTGCAGCGGGGGGGTTCAATGAGCAGTTCTTC. Translating gives CASSAAGGFNEQFF.

The V and J genes are TRBV7-3 and TRBJ2-2; 9 bases match TRBD1. Per germline, CDR1 SGHTA and CDR2 FQGTGA. V lost 5 bases and J lost 1; bases outside the gene matches: 8. This CDR3 contains 17 residues. CDR3 in DNA: TGTGCCAGCAGCCAAACAGGGGGCGCAGAGAACACCGGGGAGCTGTTTTTT. It is translated as CASSQTGGAENTGELFF.

A few counts support this clonotype. The V gene is TRBV3-1, the J gene TRBJ2-5; maybe TRBD1 (5 bases). This CDR3 is 15 amino acids long. From germline, CDR1 is LGHDT and CDR2 YNNKEL (reference sequence). V shed 0 bases and J shed 1 base, with 9 bases lying between them. CDR3 DNA: TGTGCCAGCAGCCAAGATGGACACATCCAAGAGACCCAGTACTTC. This codes for CASSQDGHIQETQYF.

The chain has TRBV29-1 and TRBJ1-2, with D perhaps TRBD1 (5 bases). The CDR3 totals 14 residues. Looked up from germline, CDR1 is SQVTM and CDR2 is ANQGSEA. V was shortened by 3 bases and J by 8 bases, with 19 bases between the two germline ends. The CDR3 coding sequence is TGCAGCGTTGATTATGGGGGGACCCCCCGCGGCTACACCTTC. Its translation is CSVDYGGTPRGYTF.

This clonotype was seen more than once but under ten times. The chain's CDR3 is CASSFLGQGNEKLFF. For the CDR3, the DNA is TGTGCCAGCAGTTTCCTGGGACAGGGGAATGAAAAACTGTTTTTT. V is TRBV12-3 or TRBV12-4 and J is TRBJ1-4, with 10 bases aligning to TRBD1. The CDR3 has 15 amino acids. Unmatched junction bases numbered 3, after V lost 3 bases and J lost 5 bases.

This clonotype was counted between two and nine times. V and J are TRBV29-1 and TRBJ2-3; D is possibly TRBD1 (5 bases). Germline V lookup: CDR1 SQVTM, CDR2 ANQGSEA. The length of the CDR3 is 12 residues. The ends were cut back, 5 bases at V and 6 bases at J, with 12 bases in the middle. The CDR3 coding sequence is TGCAGCGTTATCAGGGCATGGGATACGCAGTATTTT. It yields the protein CSVIRAWDTQYF.

J is TRBJ1-1 and V is TRBV5-1; the D gene is possibly TRBD1 (5 bases). Germline V lookup: CDR1 SGHRS, CDR2 YFSETQ. V was trimmed by 6 bases and J by 7 bases, leaving 10 bases between them. The CDR3 sequence is 11 residues long. The CDR3 here is CASKGEGEAFF. Written as DNA, the CDR3 is TGCGCCAGCAAAGGGGAAGGTGAAGCTTTCTTT.

This clonotype was seen a few times. The chain is built from TRBV21-1 and TRBJ1-2. TRBV21-1 is a listed pseudogene. The length of the CDR3 is 16 residues. The CDR3 loop is CASSKEAGQPFYGYTF. DNA of the CDR3: TGTGCCAGCAGCAAAGAAGCGGGACAGCCCTTCTATGGCTACACCTTC.

CDR3 protein: CAWSVTARETQYF. For the CDR3, the DNA is TGTGCCTGGAGTGTAACAGCCCGAGAGACCCAGTACTTC. The chain has TRBV30 and TRBJ2-5; the D is unclear. The CDR3 consists of 13 residues. Germline V gene sequence: CDR1 GTSNPN, CDR2 SVGIG (reference sequence). Trimming stripped 0 bases from V and 4 bases from J, with 9 bases between. The full variable domain, in which reference TRBV30 and TRBJ2-5 provide the parts outside the CDR3, is SQTIHQWPATLVQPVGSPLSLECTVEGTSNPNLYWYRQAAGRGLQLLFYSVGIGQISSEVPQNLSASRPQDRQFILSSKKLLLSDSGFYLCAWSVTARETQYFGPGTRLLVL.

Only a few counts were recorded for this clonotype. The CDR3 DNA reads TGTGCCAGCAATCCCCGACAGACCCAAGAGACCCAGTACTTC. The encoded protein is CASNPRQTQETQYF. The gene calls are TRBV6-1 and TRBJ2-5; D may be TRBD1 (5 bases). The CDR3 totals 14 residues. Trimming removed 7 bases from V and 1 base from J, with 13 bases in between. Looked up from germline, CDR1 is MNHNS and CDR2 is SASEGT.

The chain employs TRBV3-1 and TRBJ1-6; D not certain. V dropped 2 bases and J dropped 13 bases, with 18 bases sitting between them. CDR3 length: 15 residues. From germline, CDR1 is LGHDT and CDR2 YNNKEL (reference sequence). The CDR3, as DNA: TGTGCCAGCAGCCAAAACCCCATGGACGGCCGGCCCCTCCACTTT. Translating gives CASSQNPMDGRPLHF.